The present entry profiles one T cell receptor beta chain with its context. At one of its ends the junction is not consistent with the germline gene, which may arise from a read error. The record originates from a study of response to subunit inactivated influenza vaccine. The V gene's germline CDR1 is MDHEN and CDR2 SYDVKM. This CDR3 spans 16 amino acids. TCRdb processed the RT-PCR reads anew with MiXCR; each CDR3 protein has one entry. The sample contains about 700,000 distinct CDR3 sequences, around 16% of which appear only once. The sequence came from a man in his forties or fifties who received an inactivated influenza vaccine. The starting material was PBMCs from blood, obtained about 11 days after vaccination. V and J are TRBV28 and TRBJ2-7, with 7 nucleotides matching TRBD2. CDR3 loop: CASSVIAGTPSYKQYF. The CDR3 DNA follows: TGTGCCAGCAGTGTAATAGCGGGCACTCCCTCCTACAAGCAGTACTTC.